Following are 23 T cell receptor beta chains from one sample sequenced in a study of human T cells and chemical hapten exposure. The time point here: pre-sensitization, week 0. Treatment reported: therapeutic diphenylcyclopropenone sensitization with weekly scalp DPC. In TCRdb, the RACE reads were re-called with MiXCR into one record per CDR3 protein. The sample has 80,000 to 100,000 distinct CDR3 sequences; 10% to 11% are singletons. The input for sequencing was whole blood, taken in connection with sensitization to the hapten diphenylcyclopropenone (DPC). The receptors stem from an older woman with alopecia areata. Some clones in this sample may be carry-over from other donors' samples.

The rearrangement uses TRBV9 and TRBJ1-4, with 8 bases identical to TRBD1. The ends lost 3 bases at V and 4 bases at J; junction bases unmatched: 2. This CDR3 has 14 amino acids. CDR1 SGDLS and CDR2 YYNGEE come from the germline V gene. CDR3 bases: TGTGCCAGCAGCGCGACAGGGGATAATGAAAAACTGTTTTTT. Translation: CASSATGDNEKLFF. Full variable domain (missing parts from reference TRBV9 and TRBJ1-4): DSGVTQTPKHLITATGQRVTLRCSPRSGDLSVYWYQQSLDQGLQFLIQYYNGEERAKGNILERFSAQQFPDLHSELNLSSLELGDSALYFCASSATGDNEKLFFGSGTQLSVL.

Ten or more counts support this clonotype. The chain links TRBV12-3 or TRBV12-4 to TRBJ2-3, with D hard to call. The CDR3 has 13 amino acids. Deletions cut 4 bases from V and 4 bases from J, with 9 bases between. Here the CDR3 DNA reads TGTGCCAGCAGTTCCGTTCCCCCAGATACGCAGTATTTT. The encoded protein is CASSSVPPDTQYF.

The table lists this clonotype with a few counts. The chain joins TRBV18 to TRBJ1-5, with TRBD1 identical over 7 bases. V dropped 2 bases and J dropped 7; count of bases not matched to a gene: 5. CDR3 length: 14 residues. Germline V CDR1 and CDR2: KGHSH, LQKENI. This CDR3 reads CASSPYQGDQPQHF. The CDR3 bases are TGTGCCAGCTCACCATACCAGGGGGACCAGCCCCAGCATTTT.

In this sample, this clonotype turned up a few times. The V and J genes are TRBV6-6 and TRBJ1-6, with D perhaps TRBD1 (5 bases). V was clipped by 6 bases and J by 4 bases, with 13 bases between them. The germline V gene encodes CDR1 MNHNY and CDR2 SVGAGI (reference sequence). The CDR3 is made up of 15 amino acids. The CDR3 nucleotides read TGTGCCAGCAGCTCGTTCCGGGGGTATAATTCACCCCTCCACTTT. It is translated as CASSSFRGYNSPLHF.

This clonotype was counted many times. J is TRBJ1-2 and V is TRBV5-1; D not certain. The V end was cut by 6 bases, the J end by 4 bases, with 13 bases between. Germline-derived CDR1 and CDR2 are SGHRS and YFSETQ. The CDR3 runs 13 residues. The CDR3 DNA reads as TGCGCCAGCACCGATCCCTTTACCTATGGCTACACCTTC. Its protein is CASTDPFTYGYTF. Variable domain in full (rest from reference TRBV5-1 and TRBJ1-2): KAGVTQTPRYLIKTRGQQVTLSCSPISGHRSVSWYQQTPGQGLQFLFEYFSETQRNKGNFPGRFSGRQFSNSRSEMNVSTLELGDSALYLCASTDPFTYGYTFGSGTRLTVV.

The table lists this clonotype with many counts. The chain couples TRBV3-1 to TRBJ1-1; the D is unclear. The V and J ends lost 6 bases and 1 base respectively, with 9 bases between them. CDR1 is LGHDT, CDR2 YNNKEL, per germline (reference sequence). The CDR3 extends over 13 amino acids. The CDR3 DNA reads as TGTGCCAGCAGGAGGACGCAGAACACTGAAGCTTTCTTT. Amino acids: CASRRTQNTEAFF.

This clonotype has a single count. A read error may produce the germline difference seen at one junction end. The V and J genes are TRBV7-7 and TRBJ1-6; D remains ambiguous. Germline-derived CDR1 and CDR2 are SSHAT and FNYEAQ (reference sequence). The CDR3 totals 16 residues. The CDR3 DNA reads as TGTGCTAGCAGTCCCCCGAGGGCGTTAAGGAATTCACCCCTCCACTTT. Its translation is CASSPPRALRNSPLHF.

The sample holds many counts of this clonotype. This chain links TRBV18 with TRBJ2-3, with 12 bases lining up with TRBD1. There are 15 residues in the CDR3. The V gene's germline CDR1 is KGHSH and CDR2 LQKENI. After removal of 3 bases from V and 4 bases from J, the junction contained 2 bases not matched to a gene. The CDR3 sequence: CASSPGTGGADTQYF. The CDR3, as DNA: TGTGCCAGCTCACCCGGGACAGGGGGCGCAGATACGCAGTATTTT. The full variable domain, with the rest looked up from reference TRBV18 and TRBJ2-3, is NAGVMQNPRHLVRRRGQEARLRCSPMKGHSHVYWYRQLPEEGLKFMVYLQKENIIDESGMPKERFSAEFPKEGPSILRIQQVVRGDSAAYFCASSPGTGGADTQYFGPGTRLTVL.

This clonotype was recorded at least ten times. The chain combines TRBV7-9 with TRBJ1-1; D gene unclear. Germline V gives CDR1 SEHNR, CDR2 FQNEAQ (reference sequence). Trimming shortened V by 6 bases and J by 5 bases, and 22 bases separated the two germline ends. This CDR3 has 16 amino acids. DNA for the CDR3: TGTGCCAGCAGAAGATATCCGCGGGGTCAGGTAACTGAAGCTTTCTTT. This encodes CASRRYPRGQVTEAFF. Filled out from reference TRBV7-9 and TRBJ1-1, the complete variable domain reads DTGVSQNPRHKITKRGQNVTFRCDPISEHNRLYWYRQTLGQGPEFLTYFQNEAQLEKSRLLSDRFSAERPKGSFSTLEIQRTEQGDSAMYLCASRRYPRGQVTEAFFGQGTRLTVV.

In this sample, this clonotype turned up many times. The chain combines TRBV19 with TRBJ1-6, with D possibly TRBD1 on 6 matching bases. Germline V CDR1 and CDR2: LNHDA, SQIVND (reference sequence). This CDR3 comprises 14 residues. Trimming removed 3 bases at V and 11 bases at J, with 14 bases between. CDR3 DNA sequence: TGTGCCAGTAGTATTCAGCGGACAGAACCACCCCTCCACTTT. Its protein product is CASSIQRTEPPLHF.

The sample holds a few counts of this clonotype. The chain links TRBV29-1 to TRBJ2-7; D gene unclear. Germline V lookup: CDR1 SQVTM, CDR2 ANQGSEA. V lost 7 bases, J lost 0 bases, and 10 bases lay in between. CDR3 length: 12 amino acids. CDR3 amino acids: CSARASSYEQYF. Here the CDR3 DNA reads TGCAGCGCACGGGCTAGCTCCTACGAGCAGTACTTC.

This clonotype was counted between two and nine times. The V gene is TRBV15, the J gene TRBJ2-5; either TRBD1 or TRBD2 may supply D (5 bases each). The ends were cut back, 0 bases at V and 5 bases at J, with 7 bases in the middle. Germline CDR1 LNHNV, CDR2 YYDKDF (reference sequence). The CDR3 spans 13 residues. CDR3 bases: TGTGCCACCAGCAGAGACAGGGAGGAGACCCAGTACTTC. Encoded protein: CATSRDREETQYF.

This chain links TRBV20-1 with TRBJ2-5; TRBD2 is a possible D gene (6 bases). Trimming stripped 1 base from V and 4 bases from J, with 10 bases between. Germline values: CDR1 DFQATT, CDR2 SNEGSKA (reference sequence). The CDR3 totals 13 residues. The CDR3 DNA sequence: TGCAGTGCTAGAGGGTGGGGGGTAGAGACCCAGTACTTC. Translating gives CSARGWGVETQYF.

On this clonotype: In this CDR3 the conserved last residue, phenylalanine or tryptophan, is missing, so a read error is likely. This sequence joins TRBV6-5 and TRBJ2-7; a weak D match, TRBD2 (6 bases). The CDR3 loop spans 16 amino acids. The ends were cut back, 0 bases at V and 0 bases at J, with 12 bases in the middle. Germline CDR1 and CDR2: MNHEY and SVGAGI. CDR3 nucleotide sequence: TGTGCCAGCAGTTACTCGCTAGCGCTGCCCTCCTACGAGCAGTACCTC. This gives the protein CASSYSLALPSYEQYL.

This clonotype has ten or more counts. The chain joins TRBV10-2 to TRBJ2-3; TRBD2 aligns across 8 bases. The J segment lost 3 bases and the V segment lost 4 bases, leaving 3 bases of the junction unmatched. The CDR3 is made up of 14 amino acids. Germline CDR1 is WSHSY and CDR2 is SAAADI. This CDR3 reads CASSGAGGTDTQYF. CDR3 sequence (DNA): TGCGCCAGCAGTGGGGCGGGGGGTACAGATACGCAGTATTTT.

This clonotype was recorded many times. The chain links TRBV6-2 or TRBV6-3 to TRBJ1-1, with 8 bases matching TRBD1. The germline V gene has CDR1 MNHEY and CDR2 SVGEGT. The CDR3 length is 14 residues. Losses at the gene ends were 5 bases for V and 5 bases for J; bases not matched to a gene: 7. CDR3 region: CASSPRQGRTEAFF. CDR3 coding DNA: TGTGCCAGCAGTCCCCGACAGGGGAGGACTGAAGCTTTCTTT.

CDR3 DNA sequence: TGTGCCAGCTTCCCGGCTGGGACAGGGGTGTTGAACACTGAAGCTTTCTTT. This translates into CASFPAGTGVLNTEAFF. J is TRBJ1-1 and V is TRBV18; 10 bases agree with TRBD1. The CDR3 has 17 amino acids. Trimming removed 7 bases from V and 0 bases from J; junction bases left unmatched: 11. Germline CDR1 is KGHSH and CDR2 is LQKENI.

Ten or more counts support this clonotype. The CDR3 DNA is TGTGCCAGCAGCCGGGGACCCTACGAGCAGTACTTC. Protein: CASSRGPYEQYF. The rearrangement joins TRBV5-8 to TRBJ2-7, with D tentatively TRBD1 or TRBD2 (5 bases each). V lost 4 bases and J 2 bases, leaving 7 bases between the germline ends. Germline-derived CDR1 and CDR2 are SGHTS and YDEGEE. CDR3 length: 12 residues.

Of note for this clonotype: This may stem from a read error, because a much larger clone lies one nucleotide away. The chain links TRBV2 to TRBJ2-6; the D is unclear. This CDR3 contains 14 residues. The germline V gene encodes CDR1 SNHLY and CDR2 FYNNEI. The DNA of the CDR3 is TGTGTCAGCACTCAAACGGCTGGGGCCAACGTCCTGACTTTC. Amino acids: CVSTQTAGANVLTF. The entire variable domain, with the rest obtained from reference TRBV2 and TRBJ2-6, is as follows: EPEVTQTPSHQVTQMGQEVILRCVPISNHLYFYWYRQILGQKVEFLVSFYNNEISEKSEIFDDQFSVERPDGSNFTLKIRSTKLEDSAMYFCVSTQTAGANVLTFGAGSRLTVL.

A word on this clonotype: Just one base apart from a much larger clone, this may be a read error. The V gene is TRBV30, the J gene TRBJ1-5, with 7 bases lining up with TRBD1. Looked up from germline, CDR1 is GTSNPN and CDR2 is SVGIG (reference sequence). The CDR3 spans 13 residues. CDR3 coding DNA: TGTACCTGGAGTATACAGGGGATTCAGCCCCAGCATTTT. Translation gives CTWSIQGIQPQHF.

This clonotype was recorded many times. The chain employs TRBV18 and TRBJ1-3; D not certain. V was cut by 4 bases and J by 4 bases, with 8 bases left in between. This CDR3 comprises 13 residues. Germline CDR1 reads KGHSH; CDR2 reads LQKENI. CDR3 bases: TGTGCCAGCTCACTGGACTCGGGAAACACCATATATTTT. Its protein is CASSLDSGNTIYF.

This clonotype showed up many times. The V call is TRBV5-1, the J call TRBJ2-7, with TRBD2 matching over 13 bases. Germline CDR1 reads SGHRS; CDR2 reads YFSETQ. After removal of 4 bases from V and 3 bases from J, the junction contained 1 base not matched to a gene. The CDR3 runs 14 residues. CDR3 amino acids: CASSRLAGGYEQYF. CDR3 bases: TGCGCCAGCAGCAGACTAGCGGGGGGCTACGAGCAGTACTTC.

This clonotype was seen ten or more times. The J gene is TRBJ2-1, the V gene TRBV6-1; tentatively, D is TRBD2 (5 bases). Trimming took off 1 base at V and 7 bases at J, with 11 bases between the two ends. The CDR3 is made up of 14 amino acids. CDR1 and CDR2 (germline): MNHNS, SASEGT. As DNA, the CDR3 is TGTGCCAGCAGTGAAGGACGGGATTGGAATGAGCAGTTCTTC. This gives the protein CASSEGRDWNEQFF.